Each of the 18 T cell receptor beta chains below was sequenced from the same sample in a study of OX40 agonist ivuxolimab in advanced cancers. Clones were read by immunoSEQ multiplex PCR, and TCRdb kept only the in-frame ones, dropping some. The sample lists tens of thousands of clones; over 85% were seen once. The sample here was CD4+ or CD8+ T cells sorted from blood, taken in a trial of the OX40 agonist ivuxolimab. The receptors come from an adult with an advanced solid tumor such as melanoma, head and neck, liver or kidney cancer.

The chain recombines TRBV19 with TRBJ1-2; 7 positions agree with TRBD1. CDR3 length: 14 residues. V shed 7 bases, J shed 2 bases, and the junction held 7 bases outside the gene matches. Germline V gene lookup returns CDR1 LNHDA and CDR2 SQIVND (reference sequence). The CDR3 reads CASNLRGLNYGYTF. In nucleotides, the CDR3 is TGTGCCAGTAACCTTAGGGGGCTCAACTATGGCTACACCTTC.

The genes are TRBV2 and TRBJ1-1; weak D call: TRBD1 (6 bases). V dropped 3 bases and J dropped 1 base, with 9 bases sitting between them. Germline V CDR1 and CDR2: SNHLY, FYNNEI. The CDR3 runs 14 residues. CDR3 amino acids: CASSEDRGNTEAFF. The CDR3 DNA follows: TGTGCCAGCAGTGAGGACAGAGGGAACACTGAAGCTTTCTTT.

Notes on this clone: Other DNA sequences in the sample encode the same CDR3. The chain combines TRBV5-1 with TRBJ2-6; D remains unclear. CDR1 SGHRS and CDR2 YFSETQ come from the germline V gene. Trimming took 1 base from V and 1 from J, leaving 3 bases between them. The CDR3 is 14 amino acids. In DNA form, the CDR3 reads TGCGCCAGCAGCTTGAGATCTGGGGCCAACGTCCTGACTTTC. Translated, it gives CASSLRSGANVLTF.

The chain links TRBV5-1 to TRBJ2-3; 7 bases map to TRBD2. With V trimmed by 0 bases and J by 3 bases, 19 bases remained unmatched. The V gene's germline CDR1 is SGHRS and CDR2 YFSETQ. The CDR3 length is 20 residues. The CDR3 region is CASSLAGLAAPQRGTDTQYF. DNA for the CDR3: TGCGCCAGCAGCTTGGCCGGGCTAGCGGCCCCTCAAAGGGGTACAGATACGCAGTATTTT.

The CDR3 loop is CASGENNEQFF. The DNA for the CDR3 is TGTGCCAGCGGCGAGAACAATGAGCAGTTCTTC. This chain connects TRBV6-1 to TRBJ2-1, with no clear D. V lost 8 bases and J lost 5, with 7 bases in between. This CDR3 has 11 residues. Germline V gene lookup returns CDR1 MNHNS and CDR2 SASEGT.

The chain combines TRBV18 with TRBJ2-2, with D tentatively TRBD1 (5 bases). V lost 4 bases and J 3 bases, leaving 9 bases between the germline ends. The length of the CDR3 is 14 residues. Germline assignment: CDR1 KGHSH and CDR2 LQKENI. The CDR3 DNA reads as TGTGCCAGCTCACAAGACAGACACACCGGGGAGCTGTTTTTT. Its translation is CASSQDRHTGELFF.

This rearrangement joins TRBV5-4 to TRBJ2-1; D may correspond to TRBD1 or TRBD2 (5 bases each). There are 16 residues in the CDR3. V gave up 0 bases and J gave up 6 bases, with 16 bases separating them. Per the germline V gene, CDR1 is SGHNT and CDR2 is YYREEE (reference sequence). The CDR3 region has the DNA TGTGCCAGCAGCTTGGCCCCGGGGCCGCAAAGCAATGAGCAGTTCTTC. It is translated as CASSLAPGPQSNEQFF. Using reference TRBV5-4 and TRBJ2-1 for the parts outside the CDR3, the full variable domain is ETGVTQSPTHLIKTRGQQVTLRCSSQSGHNTVSWYQQALGQGPQFIFQYYREEENGRGNFPPRFSGLQFPNYSSELNVNALELDDSALYLCASSLAPGPQSNEQFFGPGTRLTVL.

This chain joins TRBV6-5 and TRBJ2-1, with D uncertain. The germline V gene encodes CDR1 MNHEY and CDR2 SVGAGI. V was shortened by 8 bases and J by 6 bases, with 14 bases between the two germline ends. The CDR3 loop spans 13 amino acids. CDR3 loop: CASRPVLSNEQFF. The CDR3 nucleotides are TGTGCCAGCCGTCCTGTCCTCAGCAATGAGCAGTTCTTC.

This clone was recorded only once. V and J are TRBV27 and TRBJ1-1, with unresolved D. The CDR3 runs to 13 residues. Germline CDR1 and CDR2: MNHEY and SMNVEV (reference sequence). V was trimmed by 7 bases and J by 0 bases, leaving 9 bases between them. The CDR3 loop reads CASKRWVNTEAFF. In nucleotides, the CDR3 is TGTGCCAGCAAGAGGTGGGTGAACACTGAAGCTTTCTTT.

This rearrangement joins TRBV19 to TRBJ1-1; 10 nucleotides match TRBD1. Germline lookup yields CDR1 LNHDA and CDR2 SQIVND (reference sequence). J was trimmed by 8 bases and V by 6 bases; bases with no gene match: 6. The CDR3 sequence is 13 residues long. CDR3 bases: TGTGCCAGTAGCCCGACAGGGGGCCAAGAAGCTTTCTTT. Residues: CASSPTGGQEAFF.

This clone was seen a single time. V gene TRBV5-1 combines with J gene TRBJ2-3; 10 nucleotides agree with TRBD1. The length of the CDR3 is 17 residues. Germline CDR1 SGHRS, CDR2 YFSETQ. The trim removed 3 bases at V and 3 bases at J, leaving 10 bases unmatched. The CDR3 here is CASSSFFRTGGTDTQYF. DNA for the CDR3: TGCGCCAGCAGCTCCTTTTTCAGGACAGGGGGAACAGATACGCAGTATTTT.

The chain couples TRBV27 to TRBJ1-5; D is uncertain. Germline values: CDR1 MNHEY, CDR2 SMNVEV (reference sequence). The V gene lost 5 bases and the J gene lost 0 bases, with 11 bases spanning the gap. The CDR3 is 15 amino acids. CDR3 DNA: TGTGCCAGCAGTAGGGTTGGGTATAGCAATCAGCCCCAGCATTTT. Translation: CASSRVGYSNQPQHF.

The rearrangement uses TRBV29-1 and TRBJ2-1, with D possibly TRBD1 on 5 matching bases. The CDR3 loop spans 14 amino acids. Germline lookup yields CDR1 SQVTM and CDR2 ANQGSEA. Trimming left V 5 bases short and J 3 bases short, with 14 bases between. Here the CDR3 DNA reads TGCAGCGTTTGGAAGGGGTCCGTCTACAATGAGCAGTTCTTC. Encoded protein: CSVWKGSVYNEQFF.

The chain is built from TRBV6-1 and TRBJ1-4; 9 bases are a match to TRBD1. Germline V lookup: CDR1 MNHNS, CDR2 SASEGT. The V gene end was trimmed by 2 bases and the J gene end by 6 bases; junction bases not matched to a gene: 7. The CDR3 is 16 amino acids. The CDR3 loop is CASSELWGQGYEKLFF. The CDR3, as DNA: TGTGCCAGCAGTGAACTCTGGGGACAGGGTTATGAAAAACTGTTTTTT.

The rearrangement joins TRBV7-6 to TRBJ2-5; D not certain. The ends were cut back, 5 bases at V and 4 bases at J, with 11 bases in the middle. Germline lookup yields CDR1 SGHVS and CDR2 FNYEAQ. The CDR3 covers 13 residues. CDR3 bases: TGTGCCAGCAGCCTAAGGGTATCAGAGACCCAGTACTTC. This sequence encodes CASSLRVSETQYF.

The rearrangement joins TRBV28 to TRBJ1-2; D gene ambiguous. The CDR3 runs 15 residues. With 7 bases removed from V and 2 bases from J, the gap between germline ends came to 17 bases. Germline V gives CDR1 MDHEN, CDR2 SYDVKM. In DNA, the CDR3 is TGTGCCAGCACCCCTGCCCTCGGGGAAAACTATGGCTACACCTTC. Its translation is CASTPALGENYGYTF.

The V gene is TRBV27, the J gene TRBJ2-7; TRBD1 is a possible D gene (6 bases). Germline CDR1 reads MNHEY; CDR2 reads SMNVEV (reference sequence). V lost 8 bases and J 7 bases, leaving 24 bases between the germline ends. This CDR3 is 15 amino acids long. The CDR3 sequence is CASGSLGAGAGEQYF. The CDR3 coding sequence is TGTGCCAGCGGATCCTTAGGCGCAGGGGCAGGGGAGCAGTACTTC.

V gene TRBV11-2 combines with J gene TRBJ1-4; 8 nucleotides match TRBD1. Per germline, CDR1 SGHAT and CDR2 FQNNGV. Losses at the gene ends were 5 bases for V and 7 bases for J; bases not matched to a gene: 9. This CDR3 has 15 amino acids. As DNA, the CDR3 is TGTGCCAGCAGCCCGGACAGGGTACGAAGTGAAAAACTGTTTTTT. Translation: CASSPDRVRSEKLFF.